This T cell receptor (beta chain) was identified in a study of blood T cells in healthy people across ages. Total RNA, at least 6 micrograms per sample, came from PBMCs. The authors ran a second PCR of about 6 to 11 cycles using a sample-barcoded 5' primer and a J-beta primer mix. TCRdb itself ran the 5' RACE reads through MiXCR, one entry per CDR3 protein. The sample holds hundreds of thousands of distinct CDR3 sequences; roughly 50% are singletons and the top ten take approximately 32%. Germline CDR1 is MNHEY and CDR2 is SVGEGT. Trimming took 4 bases from V and 4 from J, leaving 16 bases between them. The CDR3 runs to 15 residues. A few counts support this clonotype.

This sequence was found in a woman between 55 and 75 years old in good health. Sequencing was carried out using blood. The chain couples TRBV6-2 or TRBV6-3 to TRBJ2-5, with no clear D. Here the CDR3 reads CASSWYGRMGETQYF. Written as DNA, the CDR3 is TGTGCCAGCAGTTGGTATGGACGGATGGGAGAGACCCAGTACTTC.